The 24 T cell receptor beta chains listed next were all sequenced from one sample in a study of cytomegalovirus exposure and HLA in healthy donors. The PCR contained 60 Vbeta and 13 Jbeta primers. The protocol was immunoSEQ multiplex PCR, while the TCRdb copy is restricted to in-frame clones and leaves out a portion. The sample records some 150,000 clones, more than 65% being singletons. The sequenced sample was PBMCs. The receptors were gathered from a woman aged 30 to 39 in good health and CMV-seronegative.

This chain uses TRBV30 with TRBJ1-2; D not certain. The V end was cut by 2 bases, the J end by 5 bases, with 9 bases between. CDR3 length equals 12 residues. Germline V lookup: CDR1 GTSNPN, CDR2 SVGIG (reference sequence). This CDR3 is CAWSPRDYGYTF. As DNA, the CDR3 is TGTGCCTGGAGTCCACGGGATTATGGCTACACCTTC.

V is TRBV19 and J is TRBJ2-3; D remains unclear. The CDR3 runs to 13 residues. Trimming took 5 bases from V and 2 from J, leaving 8 bases between them. The V gene's germline CDR1 is LNHDA and CDR2 SQIVND (reference sequence). The CDR3 loop reads CASSRGLTDTQYF. The CDR3 coding sequence is TGTGCCAGTAGTCGTGGGCTCACAGATACGCAGTATTTT.

The CDR3 DNA reads as TGTGCCAGCAGCCCACGGACAGGGTTGAACACTGAAGCTTTCTTT. Its translation: CASSPRTGLNTEAFF. The genes are TRBV11-2 and TRBJ1-1, with 8 bases that match TRBD1. Losses at the gene ends were 5 bases for V and 0 bases for J; bases not matched to a gene: 5. Germline V lookup: CDR1 SGHAT, CDR2 FQNNGV. The CDR3 length is 15 residues. Supplemented by reference TRBV11-2 and TRBJ1-1, the full variable domain reads EAGVAQSPRYKIIEKRQSVAFWCNPISGHATLYWYQQILGQGPKLLIQFQNNGVVDDSQLPKDRFSAERLKGVDSTLKIQPAKLEDSAVYLCASSPRTGLNTEAFFGQGTRLTVV.

This rearrangement joins TRBV2 to TRBJ1-3; the match to TRBD1 covers 10 bases. The CDR3 spans 14 residues. Unmatched junction bases numbered 7, after V lost 8 bases and J lost 6 bases. From germline, CDR1 is SNHLY and CDR2 FYNNEI. CDR3 sequence reads: CASRPGQGINTIYF. For the CDR3, the DNA is TGTGCCAGCCGACCGGGACAGGGGATAAACACCATATATTTT.

The J gene is TRBJ2-3, the V gene TRBV5-4; TRBD1 matches at 8 bases. Germline loops: CDR1 SGHNT, CDR2 YYREEE (reference sequence). Trimming removed 0 bases from V and 5 bases from J; junction bases left unmatched: 5. CDR3 size: 15 residues. The CDR3 here is CASSLDQGAGDTQYF. DNA for the CDR3: TGTGCCAGCAGCTTGGATCAGGGGGCTGGAGATACGCAGTATTTT.

V is TRBV4-1 and J is TRBJ2-7; 9 nucleotides align to TRBD1. The CDR3 consists of 14 residues. CDR1 MGHRA and CDR2 YSYEKL come from the germline V gene. Trimming removed 6 bases from V and 2 bases from J; junction bases left unmatched: 5. CDR3 amino acids: CASSYRQGAYEQYV. CDR3 bases: TGCGCCAGCAGTTACCGACAGGGGGCCTACGAGCAGTACGTC.

V is TRBV7-3 and J is TRBJ2-5, with a weak D call TRBD2 (6 bases). The J call is uncertain, as TRBJ2-7 better fits the DNA end. Germline CDR1 SGHTA, CDR2 FQGTGA. This CDR3 region has 13 residues. The CDR3 nucleotides are TGTGCCAGCAGCTTAGGAGGGGTGTCCGAGCAGTACTTC. Translating gives CASSLGGVSEQYF.

This clone was found once. V gene TRBV7-2 combines with J gene TRBJ1-2; 9 bases are a match to TRBD1. CDR3 length: 14 residues. CDR1 is SGHTA and CDR2 is FQGNSA in the germline V gene. The V and J ends lost 5 bases and 7 bases, in that order; junction bases with no gene match: 8. CDR3: CASSPRDRVFGYTF. CDR3 bases: TGTGCCAGCAGCCCCCGGGACAGGGTTTTTGGCTACACCTTC.

This chain connects TRBV19 to TRBJ2-5; D is perhaps TRBD2 (6 bases). V was trimmed by 6 bases and J by 4 bases, leaving 12 bases between them. CDR1 and CDR2 from the germline V gene are LNHDA and SQIVND (reference sequence). This CDR3 is 13 amino acids long. In nucleotides, the CDR3 is TGTGCCAGTAGGCTGGAGGGAGGAGAGACCCAGTACTTC. It translates to CASRLEGGETQYF.

Comments on this clone: This CDR3 is also generated by other DNA sequences in the sample. V usage is TRBV29-1 and J usage is TRBJ2-3; tentative D call: TRBD2 (7 bases). V lost 4 bases and J 3 bases, leaving 11 bases between the germline ends. This CDR3 comprises 13 residues. Germline CDR1 reads SQVTM; CDR2 reads ANQGSEA. The CDR3 loop reads CSVVGGVTDTQYF. As DNA, the CDR3 is TGCAGCGTTGTAGGGGGGGTAACAGATACGCAGTATTTT.

The rearrangement uses TRBV2 and TRBJ1-2; a weak D match, TRBD1 (5 bases). Germline lookup yields CDR1 SNHLY and CDR2 FYNNEI. Trimming removed 2 bases at V and 5 bases at J, with 15 bases between. CDR3 length equals 15 residues. CDR3 nucleotide sequence: TGTGCCAGCAGTGAAAGGTCAGGGTCACCGTATGGCTACACCTTC. Protein sequence: CASSERSGSPYGYTF. Filled out from reference TRBV2 and TRBJ1-2, the complete variable domain reads EPEVTQTPSHQVTQMGQEVILRCVPISNHLYFYWYRQILGQKVEFLVSFYNNEISEKSEIFDDQFSVERPDGSNFTLKIRSTKLEDSAMYFCASSERSGSPYGYTFGSGTRLTVV.

The chain links TRBV11-2 to TRBJ2-7, with TRBD1 matching 8 bases. The junction had 4 bases not matched to a gene; V was cut back by 3 bases and J by 3 bases. CDR3 length equals 14 residues. Germline lookup yields CDR1 SGHAT and CDR2 FQNNGV. CDR3 in DNA: TGTGCCAGCAGCTTGCAGGGGGCCCTCTACGAGCAGTACTTC. Amino acid sequence: CASSLQGALYEQYF.

J is TRBJ2-5 and V is TRBV7-2; 9 bases agree with TRBD2. The CDR3 has 15 residues. The J segment lost 2 bases and the V segment lost 1 base, leaving 2 bases of the junction unmatched. CDR1 is SGHTA and CDR2 is FQGNSA in the germline V gene. CDR3 amino acids: CASSLVTSGQETQYF. For the CDR3, the DNA is TGTGCCAGCAGCTTAGTGACTAGCGGACAAGAGACCCAGTACTTC.

This clone was picked up a small number of times. CDR3 sequence reads: CASSPAATPNEKLFF. DNA of the CDR3: TGTGCCAGCAGCCCTGCGGCGACTCCTAATGAAAAACTGTTTTTT. The chain couples TRBV5-6 to TRBJ1-4; no firm D call. Germline loops: CDR1 SGHDT, CDR2 YYEEEE. V lost 4 bases and J 3 bases, leaving 13 bases between the germline ends. This CDR3 spans 15 amino acids.

This clone was counted only a few times. The genes are TRBV6-5 and TRBJ2-5, with 9 bases aligning to TRBD2. V was pared by 6 bases and J by 5 bases, with 10 bases of the junction left unmatched. CDR1 and CDR2 from the germline V gene are MNHEY and SVGAGI. The CDR3 is made up of 15 amino acids. CDR3 protein: CASRFGGGAHETQYF. CDR3 nucleotides: TGTGCCAGCAGGTTTGGCGGGGGGGCCCACGAGACCCAGTACTTC.

The chain is built from TRBV19 and TRBJ1-1; D is uncertain. V lost 5 bases, J lost 4 bases, and 14 bases lay in between. Per germline, CDR1 LNHDA and CDR2 SQIVND (reference sequence). This CDR3 is 14 amino acids long. CDR3 region: CASSGQVVGTEAFF. CDR3 DNA sequence: TGTGCCAGTAGTGGGCAGGTGGTTGGCACTGAAGCTTTCTTT.

The chain is built from TRBV30 and TRBJ2-5, with 7 bases fitting TRBD2. The CDR3 is 13 amino acids. From germline, CDR1 is GTSNPN and CDR2 SVGIG (reference sequence). J gave up 1 base and V 1 base, and 0 bases lay outside the gene matches. CDR3 DNA sequence: TGTGCCTGGAGTGGACTAGCCCAAGAGACCCAGTACTTC. Translation gives CAWSGLAQETQYF.

J is TRBJ1-6 and V is TRBV27, with D unresolved. Germline V gene lookup returns CDR1 MNHEY and CDR2 SMNVEV (reference sequence). The CDR3 extends over 12 amino acids. V shed 8 bases and J shed 10 bases, with 12 bases lying between them. CDR3 sequence: CASRESESPLHF. The DNA for the CDR3 is TGTGCCAGCCGGGAGTCCGAATCACCCCTCCACTTT.

This sequence joins TRBV28 and TRBJ1-4; D unclear. CDR1 is MDHEN, CDR2 SYDVKM, per germline. The CDR3 loop spans 12 amino acids. V gave up 4 bases and J gave up 8 bases, with 8 bases separating them. The CDR3 region has the DNA TGTGCCAGCAGTTCCCCCAGGGAAAAACTGTTTTTT. This sequence encodes CASSSPREKLFF.

V usage is TRBV5-1 and J usage is TRBJ2-1; 14 bases align to TRBD2. Germline V gene data show CDR1 as SGHRS and CDR2 as YFSETQ. V lost 4 bases and J lost 5; bases outside the gene matches: 5. CDR3 length: 16 amino acids. This CDR3 reads CASSMTSGREDNEQFF. CDR3 sequence (DNA): TGCGCCAGCAGCATGACTAGCGGGAGGGAAGACAATGAGCAGTTCTTC.

The chain recombines TRBV7-8 with TRBJ2-3; 7 bases map to TRBD2. Trimming removed 1 base from V and 3 bases from J; junction bases left unmatched: 4. Per germline, CDR1 SGHVS and CDR2 FQNEAQ. CDR3 length: 15 amino acids. The CDR3 here is CASSLVLAETDTQYF. The CDR3, as DNA: TGTGCCAGCAGCTTAGTCCTAGCGGAAACAGATACGCAGTATTTT.

The V gene is TRBV4-1, the J gene TRBJ1-2; 7 nucleotides agree with TRBD1. The CDR3 is 15 amino acids. Germline CDR1 MGHRA, CDR2 YSYEKL. J gave up 2 bases and V 1 base, and 4 bases lay outside the gene matches. CDR3: CASSQGRDSNYGYTF. The CDR3 DNA reads TGCGCCAGCAGCCAAGGTAGGGACAGCAACTATGGCTACACCTTC.

V usage is TRBV4-2 and J usage is TRBJ1-5; the match to TRBD1 covers 7 bases. The CDR3 consists of 16 residues. Germline trimming cut 2 bases from V and 7 bases from J; bases unmatched to any gene: 11. CDR1 and CDR2 from the germline V gene are LGHNA and YNFKEQ. The CDR3 DNA reads TGTGCCAGCAGCCAAAACCCCACAGGGGTCGGGCAGCCCCAGCATTTT. Encoded protein: CASSQNPTGVGQPQHF.

About this clone: One end of the junction varies from germline; a read error may be responsible. The same CDR3 can be traced to other DNA sequences in this sample. The V and J genes are TRBV6-1 and TRBJ1-5; D gene uncertain. Germline V gene lookup returns CDR1 MNHNS and CDR2 SASEGT. There are 14 residues in the CDR3. The CDR3 spells CASSESGDRQPQHF. DNA of the CDR3: TGTGCTAGCAGTGAATCCGGGGATCGGCAGCCCCAGCATTTT.